What follows are 27 T cell receptor beta chains derived from one specimen sequenced in a study of memory CD4+ T cells and cytomegalovirus serostatus. The sort gate was single viable CD3+CD4+CD8-CD45RO+ cells for memory CD4+ T cells. The data were produced by immunoSEQ multiplex PCR, yet TCRdb's version contains in-frame clones alone and is incomplete. This table has tens of thousands of clones, about three quarters appearing once. Input material: memory CD4+ T cells from blood. The receptors originated from an adult in good health and CMV-seropositive.

In its sample, this clone was seen once. This chain links TRBV5-1 with TRBJ2-1; D unclear. V was trimmed by 0 bases and J by 6 bases, leaving 13 bases between them. This CDR3 spans 15 amino acids. Germline V lookup: CDR1 SGHRS, CDR2 YFSETQ. CDR3 residues: CASSLVLGSLNEQFF. The CDR3 DNA is TGCGCCAGCAGCTTGGTCCTGGGGTCCCTCAATGAGCAGTTCTTC.

The chain links TRBV11-1 to TRBJ2-3; D is uncertain. The V gene's germline CDR1 is SGHAT and CDR2 FQDESV (reference sequence). CDR3 size: 13 residues. V lost 0 bases and J 5 bases, leaving 6 bases between the germline ends. CDR3: CASSLARLDTQYF. CDR3 sequence (DNA): TGTGCCAGCAGCTTAGCCCGCCTAGATACGCAGTATTTT.

The chain recombines TRBV18 with TRBJ2-7; 7 bases fit TRBD1. The V gene end was trimmed by 3 bases and the J gene end by 7 bases; junction bases not matched to a gene: 6. Germline V lookup: CDR1 KGHSH, CDR2 LQKENI. This CDR3 region has 13 residues. The CDR3 is CASSPRGLEEQYF. Here the CDR3 DNA reads TGTGCCAGCTCACCTAGGGGGCTGGAAGAGCAGTACTTC.

The genes are TRBV28 and TRBJ2-6, with D possibly TRBD2 on 5 matching bases. The CDR3 is 14 amino acids. CDR1 is MDHEN, CDR2 SYDVKM, per germline. The ends were cut back, 8 bases at V and 3 bases at J, with 11 bases in the middle. CDR3 amino acids: CASLEAGGANVLTF. CDR3 coding DNA: TGTGCCAGCCTGGAGGCTGGTGGGGCCAACGTCCTGACTTTC. The full variable domain, completed using reference TRBV28 and TRBJ2-6, is DVKVTQSSRYLVKRTGEKVFLECVQDMDHENMFWYRQDPGLGLRLIYFSYDVKMKEKGDIPEGYSVSREKKERFSLILESASTNQTSMYLCASLEAGGANVLTFGAGSRLTVL.

The chain combines TRBV5-1 with TRBJ2-4; no definite D call. Germline V gene lookup returns CDR1 SGHRS and CDR2 YFSETQ. Trimming left V 0 bases short and J 9 bases short, with 10 bases between. This CDR3 is 13 amino acids long. In nucleotides, the CDR3 is TGCGCCAGCAGCTTGGACGACTCAAGCATTCAGTACTTC. Residues: CASSLDDSSIQYF. The whole variable domain, remainder taken from reference TRBV5-1 and TRBJ2-4, is KAGVTQTPRYLIKTRGQQVTLSCSPISGHRSVSWYQQTPGQGLQFLFEYFSETQRNKGNFPGRFSGRQFSNSRSEMNVSTLELGDSALYLCASSLDDSSIQYFGAGTRLSVL.

The chain recombines TRBV28 with TRBJ2-7, with 7 bases identical to TRBD1. The germline CDR1 and CDR2 sequences are MDHEN and SYDVKM. The CDR3 is made up of 14 amino acids. V lost 8 bases and J lost 0; bases outside the gene matches: 7. This CDR3 is CASRSGGISYEQYF. CDR3 DNA: TGTGCCAGCCGGTCAGGGGGAATCTCCTACGAGCAGTACTTC.

The J gene is TRBJ1-2, the V gene TRBV10-2; no reliable D call. Deletions cut 3 bases from V and 6 bases from J, with 8 bases between. This CDR3 contains 12 residues. Germline loops: CDR1 WSHSY, CDR2 SAAADI. In DNA, the CDR3 is TGCGCCAGCAGTGAACGGAATCATGGCTACACCTTC. Its translation is CASSERNHGYTF.

The chain employs TRBV28 and TRBJ1-1, with 8 bases that match TRBD1. Germline V gives CDR1 MDHEN, CDR2 SYDVKM. This CDR3 spans 15 amino acids. V gave up 5 bases and J gave up 5 bases; unmatched junction bases: 10. CDR3 nucleotides: TGTGCCAGCAGTCCCCCGACAGGGGCGCGAACTGAAGCTTTCTTT. This encodes CASSPPTGARTEAFF.

CDR3 nucleotides: TGTGCCAGCAGCCTATTCCATGACAATGAGCAGTTCTTC. It is translated as CASSLFHDNEQFF. The chain uses TRBV7-9 and TRBJ2-1; D unresolved. The length of the CDR3 is 13 residues. Germline lookup yields CDR1 SEHNR and CDR2 FQNEAQ (reference sequence). Trimming shortened V by 5 bases and J by 5 bases, and 10 bases separated the two germline ends.

This rearrangement joins TRBV7-9 to TRBJ1-2, with 7 positions matching TRBD1. The CDR3 covers 14 residues. Germline CDR1 reads SEHNR; CDR2 reads FQNEAQ (reference sequence). Unmatched junction bases numbered 8, after V lost 3 bases and J lost 7 bases. The CDR3 loop reads CASSLDGQAIGYTF. The CDR3 DNA is TGTGCCAGCAGCTTGGATGGACAGGCTATTGGCTACACCTTC.

This chain connects TRBV30 to TRBJ1-4; TRBD1 agrees at 8 bases. V gave up 5 bases and J gave up 7 bases; unmatched junction bases: 9. Germline CDR1 GTSNPN, CDR2 SVGIG (reference sequence). CDR3 length: 14 amino acids. The CDR3 coding sequence is TGTGCCTGGGGCGAGGACAGGGTGGCTGAAAAACTGTTTTTT. Protein: CAWGEDRVAEKLFF.

The chain carries TRBV19 and TRBJ2-2, with 11 positions matching TRBD1. J was trimmed by 2 bases and V by 6 bases; bases with no gene match: 2. The CDR3 is 15 amino acids. The germline V gene encodes CDR1 LNHDA and CDR2 SQIVND (reference sequence). The CDR3 region has the DNA TGTGCCAGTAGCTGGACAGGGGGCAACACCGGGGAGCTGTTTTTT. It is translated as CASSWTGGNTGELFF.

The chain recombines TRBV18 with TRBJ1-1; 8 positions match TRBD1. Per germline, CDR1 KGHSH and CDR2 LQKENI. V lost 6 bases to trimming and J lost 0 bases; unmatched junction nucleotides: 3. This CDR3 contains 14 residues. CDR3 sequence: CASSQTGVNTEAFF. The CDR3 bases are TGTGCCAGCTCCCAGACAGGGGTGAACACTGAAGCTTTCTTT. The variable domain in full, completed from reference TRBV18 and TRBJ1-1, reads NAGVMQNPRHLVRRRGQEARLRCSPMKGHSHVYWYRQLPEEGLKFMVYLQKENIIDESGMPKERFSAEFPKEGPSILRIQQVVRGDSAAYFCASSQTGVNTEAFFGQGTRLTVV.

The CDR3 region is CASSPLGINAFF. The DNA of the CDR3 is TGTGCCAGCAGCCCCCTTGGGATTAATGCTTTCTTT. J is TRBJ1-1 and V is TRBV7-2; D unclear. The CDR3 runs 12 residues. The V end was cut by 5 bases, the J end by 11 bases, with 15 bases between. Germline V gene sequence: CDR1 SGHTA, CDR2 FQGNSA.

The rearrangement uses TRBV29-1 and TRBJ2-7, with 10 bases aligning to TRBD2. Germline V CDR1 and CDR2: SQVTM, ANQGSEA. The CDR3 is 13 residues long. Germline trimming cut 7 bases from V and 4 bases from J; bases unmatched to any gene: 7. The chain's CDR3 is CSAVAGGGYEQYF. CDR3 nucleotides: TGCAGCGCCGTAGCGGGAGGCGGATACGAGCAGTACTTC.

The chain joins TRBV11-1 to TRBJ2-3; D gene unclear. V was shortened by 0 bases and J by 1 base, with 8 bases between the two germline ends. The germline CDR1 and CDR2 sequences are SGHAT and FQDESV (reference sequence). This CDR3 is 15 amino acids long. CDR3 amino acids: CASSLAGPRTDTQYF. The CDR3 DNA sequence: TGTGCCAGCAGCTTAGCCGGACCACGCACAGATACGCAGTATTTT. Using reference TRBV11-1 and TRBJ2-3 for the parts outside the CDR3, the full variable domain is EAEVAQSPRYKITEKSQAVAFWCDPISGHATLYWYRQILGQGPELLVQFQDESVVDDSQLPKDRFSAERLKGVDSTLKIQPAELGDSAMYLCASSLAGPRTDTQYFGPGTRLTVL.

The V and J genes are TRBV6-5 and TRBJ2-3; 7 nucleotides align to TRBD1. Losses at the gene ends were 5 bases for V and 11 bases for J; bases not matched to a gene: 10. The CDR3 has 13 amino acids. From germline, CDR1 is MNHEY and CDR2 SVGAGI. The CDR3 sequence is CASSPQQGTMQYF. CDR3 DNA: TGTGCCAGCAGTCCTCAACAGGGGACCATGCAGTATTTT.

This clone was observed a handful of times. The rearrangement joins TRBV9 to TRBJ1-1; no definite D call. Trimming left V 0 bases short and J 2 bases short, with 5 bases between. The CDR3 has 13 residues. Per germline, CDR1 SGDLS and CDR2 YYNGEE. CDR3: CASSVASNTEAFF. The CDR3 DNA reads TGTGCCAGCAGCGTAGCTTCAAACACTGAAGCTTTCTTT.

The V gene is TRBV5-5, the J gene TRBJ1-6; TRBD1 is a possible D gene (5 bases). Germline loops: CDR1 SGHKS, CDR2 YYEKEE (reference sequence). The V gene lost 4 bases and the J gene lost 7 bases, with 9 bases spanning the gap. The CDR3 runs to 13 residues. CDR3: CASSLRGNSPLHF. The CDR3 region has the DNA TGTGCCAGCAGCCTGAGGGGCAATTCACCCCTCCACTTT.

The chain carries TRBV10-1 and TRBJ2-1; no clear D. Trimming took 2 bases from V and 7 from J, leaving 6 bases between them. From germline, CDR1 is WNHNN and CDR2 SYGVQD (reference sequence). The CDR3 contains 12 residues. CDR3 region: CASSELGNEQFF. The CDR3, as DNA: TGCGCCAGCAGTGAGCTCGGGAATGAGCAGTTCTTC.

As concerns this clone: The junction and the germline gene differ at one end; a read error may be behind it. The gene calls are TRBV2 and TRBJ2-1, with 7 bases aligning to TRBD2. The germline gives CDR1 SNHLY, CDR2 FYNNEI. The CDR3 extends over 14 amino acids. The CDR3 region is CACRREAPGNEQFF. CDR3 DNA: TGTGCCTGCAGACGGGAGGCCCCGGGGAATGAGCAGTTCTTC. Full variable domain (rest looked up from reference TRBV2 and TRBJ2-1): EPEVTQTPSHQVTQMGQEVILRCVPISNHLYFYWYRQILGQKVEFLVSFYNNEISEKSEIFDDQFSVERPDGSNFTLKIRSTKLEDSAMYFCACRREAPGNEQFFGPGTRLTVL.

The rearrangement joins TRBV7-6 to TRBJ1-5; the D gene is possibly TRBD1 (5 bases). Germline V CDR1 and CDR2: SGHVS, FNYEAQ. CDR3 length: 13 amino acids. Trimming stripped 1 base from V and 10 bases from J, with 11 bases between. CDR3 DNA sequence: TGTGCCAGCAGCTTAGATGACAGCTCTCCCCAGCATTTT. Translating gives CASSLDDSSPQHF.

The CDR3 DNA is TGCGCCAGCAGCTTGGACGGAACAAGTAACTATGGCTACACCTTC. Translating gives CASSLDGTSNYGYTF. The chain recombines TRBV5-1 with TRBJ1-2; D gene uncertain. Germline V gene data show CDR1 as SGHRS and CDR2 as YFSETQ. V was shortened by 0 bases and J by 1 base, with 10 bases between the two germline ends. There are 15 residues in the CDR3.

This clone was detected a few times. The chain employs TRBV5-1 and TRBJ2-3, with 7 bases aligning to TRBD2. Germline loops: CDR1 SGHRS, CDR2 YFSETQ. V lost 5 bases, J lost 1 base, and 7 bases stayed unmatched. The CDR3 is made up of 15 amino acids. The CDR3, as DNA: TGCGCCAGCAGACGTGGACTAGAGGGCACAGATACGCAGTATTTT. Residues: CASRRGLEGTDTQYF.

V is TRBV5-1 and J is TRBJ2-5; 7 bases match TRBD1. The CDR3 covers 13 residues. Trimming at V came to 7 bases and at J to 3 bases, leaving 6 bases not matched to a gene. CDR1 and CDR2 from the germline V gene are SGHRS and YFSETQ. The CDR3 loop reads CASRIGTEETQYF. The CDR3 DNA is TGCGCCAGCCGAATCGGGACAGAAGAGACCCAGTACTTC.

CDR3 region: CASSRDSPSYNEQFF. CDR3 DNA: TGTGCCAGCAGCCGGGACAGCCCATCCTACAATGAGCAGTTCTTC. V and J are TRBV6-1 and TRBJ2-1; 7 nucleotides match TRBD1. Germline V gene data show CDR1 as MNHNS and CDR2 as SASEGT. J was trimmed by 1 base and V by 6 bases; bases with no gene match: 6. The CDR3 loop spans 15 amino acids.

The rearrangement links TRBV7-6 to TRBJ2-5, with D possibly being TRBD1 (6 bases). Trimming took off 5 bases at V and 1 base at J, with 14 bases between the two ends. The CDR3 runs 15 residues. Germline V gene lookup returns CDR1 SGHVS and CDR2 FNYEAQ. In nucleotides, the CDR3 is TGTGCCAGCAGCCTTCTCGGACAGTTCCAAGAGACCCAGTACTTC. It encodes CASSLLGQFQETQYF.